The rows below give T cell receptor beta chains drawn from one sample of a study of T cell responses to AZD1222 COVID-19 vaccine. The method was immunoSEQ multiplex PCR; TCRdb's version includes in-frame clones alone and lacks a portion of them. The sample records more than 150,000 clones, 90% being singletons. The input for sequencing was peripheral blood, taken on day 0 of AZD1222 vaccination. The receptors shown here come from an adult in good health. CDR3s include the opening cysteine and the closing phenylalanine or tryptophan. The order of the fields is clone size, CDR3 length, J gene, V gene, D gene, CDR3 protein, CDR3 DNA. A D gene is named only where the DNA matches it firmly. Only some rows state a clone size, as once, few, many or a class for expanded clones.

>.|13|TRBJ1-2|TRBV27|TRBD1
CASKTGDNYGYTF
TGTGCCAGCAAAACAGGGGATAACTATGGCTACACCTTC
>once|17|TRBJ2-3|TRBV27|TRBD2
CASSTRRGTRSTDTQYF
TGTGCCAGCAGTACCCGACGCGGGACTAGGAGCACAGATACGCAGTATTTT
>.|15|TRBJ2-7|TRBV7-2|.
CASSLTVTPSYEQYF
TGTGCCAGCAGCTTAACCGTGACACCCTCCTACGAGCAGTACTTC
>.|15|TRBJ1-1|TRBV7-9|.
CASSSLGGPNTEAFF
TGTGCCAGCAGCTCCCTGGGGGGACCGAACACTGAAGCTTTCTTT
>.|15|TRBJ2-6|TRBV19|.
CASSTRSSGANVLTF
TGTGCCAGTAGTACTCGTAGCTCTGGGGCCAACGTCCTGACTTTC
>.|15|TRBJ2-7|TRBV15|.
CATSRGWDTSYEQYF
TGTGCCACCAGCAGAGGTTGGGACACCTCCTACGAGCAGTACTTC
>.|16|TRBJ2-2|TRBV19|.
CASSIDGAKNTGELFF
TGTGCCAGTAGTATAGATGGGGCCAAGAACACCGGGGAGCTGTTTTTT
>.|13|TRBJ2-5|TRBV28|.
CASRGTFQETQYF
TGTGCCAGCCGCGGGACATTTCAAGAGACCCAGTACTTC
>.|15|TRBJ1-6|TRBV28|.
CASSLSSGKDSPLHF
TGTGCCAGCAGTCTCTCCTCGGGAAAGGATTCACCCCTCCACTTT
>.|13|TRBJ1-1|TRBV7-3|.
CASSFLGSTEAFF
TGTGCCAGCAGCTTTCTAGGAAGCACTGAAGCTTTCTTT
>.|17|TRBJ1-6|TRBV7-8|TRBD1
CASSLDLGQGRNSPLHF
TGTGCCAGCAGCTTGGACCTGGGACAGGGGAGGAATTCACCCCTCCACTTT
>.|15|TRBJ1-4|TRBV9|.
CASSVGDRINEKLFF
TGTGCCAGCAGCGTAGGAGACAGGATTAATGAAAAACTGTTTTTT
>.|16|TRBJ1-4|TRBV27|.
CASSPTTEPWGEKLFF
TGTGCCAGCAGTCCAACGACAGAACCCTGGGGTGAAAAACTGTTTTTT
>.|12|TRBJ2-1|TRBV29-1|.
CSASGSYNEQFF
TGCAGCGCGTCAGGTTCCTACAATGAGCAGTTCTTC
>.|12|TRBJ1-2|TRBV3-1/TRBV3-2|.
CASSQAAGGYTF
TGTGCCAGCAGCCAAGCAGCGGGCGGCTACACCTTC
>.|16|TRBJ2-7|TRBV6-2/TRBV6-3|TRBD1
CASSYSRDRLSYEQYF
TGTGCCAGCAGTTACTCGCGGGACAGGCTGTCCTACGAGCAGTACTTC
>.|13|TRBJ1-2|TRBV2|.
CASSLQGDYGYTF
TGTGCCAGCAGTTTACAGGGCGACTATGGCTACACCTTC
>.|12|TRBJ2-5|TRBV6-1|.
CASSEIRETQYF
TGTGCCAGCAGTGAGATAAGGGAGACCCAGTACTTC
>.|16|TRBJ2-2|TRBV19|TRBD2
CASSRLAGGSTGELFF
TGTGCCAGTAGTCGACTAGCGGGAGGGTCGACCGGGGAGCTGTTTTTT
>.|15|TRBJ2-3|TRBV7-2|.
CASSHLAESTDTQYF
TGTGCCAGCAGCCACTTAGCGGAGAGCACAGATACGCAGTATTTT
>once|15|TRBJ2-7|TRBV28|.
CASSLFTRTHYEQYF
TGTGCCAGCAGTTTATTTACCAGGACACACTACGAGCAGTACTTC
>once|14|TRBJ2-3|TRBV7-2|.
CASPKPPITDTQYF
TGTGCCAGCCCTAAGCCTCCAATCACAGATACGCAGTATTTT
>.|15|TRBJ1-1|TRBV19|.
CASSSGGHRNTEAFF
TGTGCCAGTAGTAGCGGAGGACATCGGAACACTGAAGCTTTCTTT
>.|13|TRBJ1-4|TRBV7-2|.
CASSLLVGEKLFF
TGTGCCAGCAGCTTATTAGTCGGCGAAAAACTGTTTTTT
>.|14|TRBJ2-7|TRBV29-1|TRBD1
CSVVRDREPYEQYF
TGCAGCGTCGTCCGGGACAGGGAGCCCTACGAGCAGTACTTC